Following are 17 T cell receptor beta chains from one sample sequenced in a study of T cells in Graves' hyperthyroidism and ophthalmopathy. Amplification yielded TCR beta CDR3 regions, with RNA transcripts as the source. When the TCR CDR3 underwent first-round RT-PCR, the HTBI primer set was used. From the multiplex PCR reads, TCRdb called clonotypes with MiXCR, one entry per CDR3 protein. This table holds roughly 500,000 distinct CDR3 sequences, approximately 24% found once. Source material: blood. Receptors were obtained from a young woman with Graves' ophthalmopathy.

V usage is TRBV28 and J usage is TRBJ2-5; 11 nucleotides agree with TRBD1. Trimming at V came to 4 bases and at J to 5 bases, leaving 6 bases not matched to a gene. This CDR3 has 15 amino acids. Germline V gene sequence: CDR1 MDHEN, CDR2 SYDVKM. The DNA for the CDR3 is TGTGCCAGCAGTTACGGACAGGGGGCAGGGGAGACCCAGTACTTC. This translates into CASSYGQGAGETQYF.

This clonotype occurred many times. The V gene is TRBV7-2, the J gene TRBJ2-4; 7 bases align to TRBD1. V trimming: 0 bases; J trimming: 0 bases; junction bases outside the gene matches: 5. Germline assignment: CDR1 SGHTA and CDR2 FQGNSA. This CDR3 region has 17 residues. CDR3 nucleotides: TGTGCCAGCAGCTTAGCAGGGGGCCTGGGAGCCAAAAACATTCAGTACTTC. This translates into CASSLAGGLGAKNIQYF.

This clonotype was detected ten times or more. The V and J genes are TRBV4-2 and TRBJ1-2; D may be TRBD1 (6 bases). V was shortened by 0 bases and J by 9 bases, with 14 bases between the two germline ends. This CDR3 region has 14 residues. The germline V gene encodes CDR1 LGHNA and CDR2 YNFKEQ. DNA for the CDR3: TGTGCCAGCAGCCAAGAGGGGGCAGTTTTGAGCTACACCTTC. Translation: CASSQEGAVLSYTF.

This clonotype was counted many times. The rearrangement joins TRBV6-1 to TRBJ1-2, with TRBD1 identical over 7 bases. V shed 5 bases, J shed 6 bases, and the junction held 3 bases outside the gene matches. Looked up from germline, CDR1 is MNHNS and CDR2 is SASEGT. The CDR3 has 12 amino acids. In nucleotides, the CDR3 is TGTGCCAGCAGTCCACAGGGGAATGGCTACACCTTC. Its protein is CASSPQGNGYTF.

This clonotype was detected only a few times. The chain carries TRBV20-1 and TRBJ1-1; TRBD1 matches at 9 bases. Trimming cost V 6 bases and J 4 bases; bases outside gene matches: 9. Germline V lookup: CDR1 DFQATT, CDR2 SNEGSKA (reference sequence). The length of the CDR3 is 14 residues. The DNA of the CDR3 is TGCAGTGCACCGGACAGGGGTCGTGGCACTGAAGCTTTCTTT. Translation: CSAPDRGRGTEAFF.

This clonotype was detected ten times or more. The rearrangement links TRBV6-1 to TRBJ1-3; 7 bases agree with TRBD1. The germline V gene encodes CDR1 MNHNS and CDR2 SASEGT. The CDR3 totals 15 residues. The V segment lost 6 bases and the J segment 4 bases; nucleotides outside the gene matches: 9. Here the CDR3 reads CASRATGIIGNTIYF. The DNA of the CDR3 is TGTGCCAGCAGGGCGACAGGGATAATCGGAAACACCATATATTTT.

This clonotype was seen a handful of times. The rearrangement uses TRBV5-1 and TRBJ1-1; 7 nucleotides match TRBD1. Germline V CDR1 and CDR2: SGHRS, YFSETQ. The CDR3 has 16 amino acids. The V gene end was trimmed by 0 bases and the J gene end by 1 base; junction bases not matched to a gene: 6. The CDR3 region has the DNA TGCGCCAGCAGCTTGGGGCCGGCAGGGGGGAACACTGAAGCTTTCTTT. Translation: CASSLGPAGGNTEAFF.

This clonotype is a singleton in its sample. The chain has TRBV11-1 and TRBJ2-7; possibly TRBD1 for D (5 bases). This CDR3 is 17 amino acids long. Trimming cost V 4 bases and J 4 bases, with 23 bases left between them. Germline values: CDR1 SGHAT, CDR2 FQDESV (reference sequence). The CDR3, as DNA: TGTGCCAGCAGCTCCTGGGGCCAGTCAGATTCCCAATACGAGCAGTACTTC. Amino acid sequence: CASSSWGQSDSQYEQYF.

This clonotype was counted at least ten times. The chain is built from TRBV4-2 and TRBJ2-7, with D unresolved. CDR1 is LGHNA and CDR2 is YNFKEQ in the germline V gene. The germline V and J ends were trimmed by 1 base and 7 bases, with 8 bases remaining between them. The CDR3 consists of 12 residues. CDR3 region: CASSQADGEQYF. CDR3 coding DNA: TGTGCCAGCAGCCAAGCGGACGGGGAGCAGTACTTC.

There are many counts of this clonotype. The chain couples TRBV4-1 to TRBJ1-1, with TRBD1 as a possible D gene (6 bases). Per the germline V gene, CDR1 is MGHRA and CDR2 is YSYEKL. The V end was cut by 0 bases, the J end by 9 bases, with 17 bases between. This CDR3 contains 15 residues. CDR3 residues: CASSQDFLRGRKAFF. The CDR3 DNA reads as TGCGCCAGCAGCCAAGATTTTCTCAGGGGTAGGAAAGCTTTCTTT.

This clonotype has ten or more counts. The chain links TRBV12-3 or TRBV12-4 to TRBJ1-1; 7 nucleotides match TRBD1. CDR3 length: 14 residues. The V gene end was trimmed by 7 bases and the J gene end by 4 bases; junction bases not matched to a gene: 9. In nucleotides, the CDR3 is TGTGCCAGCATTCCGACAGGGCGTACCACTGAAGCTTTCTTT. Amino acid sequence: CASIPTGRTTEAFF.

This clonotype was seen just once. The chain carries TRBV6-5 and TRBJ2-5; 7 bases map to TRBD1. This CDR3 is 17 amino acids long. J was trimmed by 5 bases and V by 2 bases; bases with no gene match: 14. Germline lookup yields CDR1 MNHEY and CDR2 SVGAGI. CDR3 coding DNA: TGTGCCAGCAGTTACCCCGGACAGGCGACCCCAAGGGAGACCCAGTACTTC. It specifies CASSYPGQATPRETQYF.

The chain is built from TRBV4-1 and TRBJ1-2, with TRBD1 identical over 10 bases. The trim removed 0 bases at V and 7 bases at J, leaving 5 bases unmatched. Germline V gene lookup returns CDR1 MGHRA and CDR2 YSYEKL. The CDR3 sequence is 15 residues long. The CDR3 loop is CASSQEEDRGLGYTF. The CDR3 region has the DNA TGCGCCAGCAGCCAAGAGGAAGACAGGGGGCTTGGCTACACCTTC.

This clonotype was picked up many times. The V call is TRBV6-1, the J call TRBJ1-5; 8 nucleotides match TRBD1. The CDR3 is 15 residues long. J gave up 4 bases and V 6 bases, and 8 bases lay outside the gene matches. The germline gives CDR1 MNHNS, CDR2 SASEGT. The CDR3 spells CASSHPGQENQPQHF. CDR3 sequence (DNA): TGTGCCAGCAGCCATCCGGGACAGGAGAATCAGCCCCAGCATTTT.

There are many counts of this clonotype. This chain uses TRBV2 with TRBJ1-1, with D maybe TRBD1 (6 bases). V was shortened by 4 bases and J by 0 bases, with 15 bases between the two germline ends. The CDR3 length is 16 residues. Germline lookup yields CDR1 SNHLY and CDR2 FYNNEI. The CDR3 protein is CASSVFQGPMNTEAFF. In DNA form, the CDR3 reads TGTGCCAGCAGTGTCTTTCAGGGGCCAATGAACACTGAAGCTTTCTTT.

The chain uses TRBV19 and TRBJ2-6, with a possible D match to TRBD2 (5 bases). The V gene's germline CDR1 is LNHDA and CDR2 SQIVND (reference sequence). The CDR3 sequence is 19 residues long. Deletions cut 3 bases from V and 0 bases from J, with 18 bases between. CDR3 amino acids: CASSMSWTGPHSGANVLTF. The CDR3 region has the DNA TGTGCCAGTAGTATGTCCTGGACTGGTCCCCACTCTGGGGCCAACGTCCTGACTTTC.

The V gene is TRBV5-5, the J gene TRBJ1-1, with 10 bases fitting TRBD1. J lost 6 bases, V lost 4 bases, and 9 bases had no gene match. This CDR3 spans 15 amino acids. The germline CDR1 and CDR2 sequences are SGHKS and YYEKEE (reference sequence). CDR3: CASSMTGGGSAEAFF. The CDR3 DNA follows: TGTGCCAGCAGCATGACAGGGGGCGGCTCGGCTGAAGCTTTCTTT.